This entry lists 12 T cell receptor beta chains sequenced from one sample in a study of identical twins. In TCRdb, the 5' RACE reads were re-called with MiXCR into one record per CDR3 protein. The top ten hold 3.5% to 4.5% of the sample, which has some 250,000 distinct CDR3 sequences, roughly an eighth seen once. This sample was shared with a second study, whose subject was yellow fever vaccine responses in identical twins.

Sequenced input: memory (CD45RO+) T cells sorted from blood. All receptors derive from a woman between 18 and 29 years old in good health.

This clonotype was picked up a small number of times. The rearrangement links TRBV6-1 to TRBJ2-2; no reliable D call. Germline assignment: CDR1 MNHNS and CDR2 SASEGT. CDR3 length: 15 amino acids. The V and J ends lost 6 bases and 2 bases respectively, with 13 bases between them. CDR3: CASSPIPRNTGELFF. DNA of the CDR3: TGTGCCAGCAGCCCTATTCCCAGAAACACCGGGGAGCTGTTTTTT.

This clonotype was detected only a few times. CDR3 in amino acids: CAWSYLGTSNEQFF. The DNA for the CDR3 is TGTGCCTGGAGTTACTTGGGGACTTCCAATGAGCAGTTCTTC. The rearrangement uses TRBV30 and TRBJ2-1, with D possibly TRBD2 on 6 matching bases. Trimming removed 2 bases at V and 6 bases at J, with 14 bases between. The CDR3 covers 14 residues. Germline V gives CDR1 GTSNPN, CDR2 SVGIG (reference sequence).

The sample holds many counts of this clonotype. The V gene is TRBV29-1, the J gene TRBJ1-1; D is possibly TRBD1 (5 bases). The CDR3 length is 12 residues. V lost 5 bases to trimming and J lost 5 bases, with 12 bases between them. The germline V gene has CDR1 SQVTM and CDR2 ANQGSEA. DNA of the CDR3: TGCAGCGTTAGGAGGGGTGGAACTGAAGCTTTCTTT. Protein product: CSVRRGGTEAFF.

This clonotype appeared a few times. V is TRBV6-1 and J is TRBJ2-1; 7 positions match TRBD1. The V and J ends lost 6 bases and 3 bases, in that order; junction bases with no gene match: 8. CDR3 length: 15 residues. Germline CDR1 is MNHNS and CDR2 is SASEGT. CDR3 sequence reads: CASSLTGHNYNEQFF. DNA of the CDR3: TGTGCCAGCAGCCTGACAGGGCATAACTACAATGAGCAGTTCTTC.

In this sample, this clonotype turned up a few times. The J gene is TRBJ2-1, the V gene TRBV18, with D tentatively TRBD2 (6 bases). Trimming took 0 bases from V and 4 from J, leaving 10 bases between them. This CDR3 spans 15 amino acids. The germline gives CDR1 KGHSH, CDR2 LQKENI. In DNA, the CDR3 is TGTGCCAGCTCACCACCAACGGGACTTTACAATGAGCAGTTCTTC. This translates into CASSPPTGLYNEQFF.

This clonotype was observed a few times. The chain combines TRBV4-1 with TRBJ2-1; TRBD2 might be the D (6 bases). CDR3 size: 16 residues. Germline assignment: CDR1 MGHRA and CDR2 YSYEKL. V was shortened by 0 bases and J by 5 bases, with 14 bases between the two germline ends. CDR3 sequence: CASSQEEGKANNEQFF. Written as DNA, the CDR3 is TGCGCCAGCAGCCAAGAGGAGGGAAAGGCGAACAATGAGCAGTTCTTC.

This clonotype showed up many times. The chain combines TRBV14 with TRBJ2-2; D not resolved. Germline V lookup: CDR1 SGHDN, CDR2 FVKESK. CDR3 length equals 14 residues. V lost 1 base and J lost 5, with 8 bases in between. CDR3 amino acids: CASSQVVVTGELFF. The CDR3 DNA reads TGTGCCAGCAGCCAAGTAGTCGTAACCGGGGAGCTGTTTTTT.

This clonotype has at least ten counts. This rearrangement joins TRBV4-3 to TRBJ2-3; D remains unclear. V dropped 3 bases and J dropped 4 bases, with 20 bases sitting between them. Germline V gene data show CDR1 as LGHNA and CDR2 as YSLEER. This CDR3 region has 17 residues. The CDR3 DNA follows: TGCGCCAGCAGCCAGGGTAAAAACCCAATTATACCAGATACGCAGTATTTT. This gives the protein CASSQGKNPIIPDTQYF.

This clonotype was detected only a few times. This chain uses TRBV25-1 with TRBJ2-7; weak D call: TRBD1 (5 bases). Trimming cost V 0 bases and J 4 bases, with 16 bases left between them. Germline V gene sequence: CDR1 MGHDK, CDR2 SYGVNS. This CDR3 comprises 16 residues. The CDR3 DNA reads as TGTGCCAGCAGTGAATATCAGGGTTCTTCTCTGTACGAGCAGTACTTC. Translating it yields CASSEYQGSSLYEQYF.

This clonotype showed up just a few times. CDR3: CASSPPQGQNIQYF. The DNA of the CDR3 is TGTGCCAGCTCACCACCACAGGGGCAAAACATTCAGTACTTC. The rearrangement links TRBV18 to TRBJ2-4, with 7 bases lining up with TRBD1. The V and J ends lost 0 bases and 5 bases, in that order; junction bases with no gene match: 1. The CDR3 consists of 14 residues. The germline gives CDR1 KGHSH, CDR2 LQKENI.

The chain carries TRBV11-1 and TRBJ2-6, with D unclear. V dropped 5 bases and J dropped 3 bases, with 14 bases sitting between them. There are 16 residues in the CDR3. The germline gives CDR1 SGHAT, CDR2 FQDESV (reference sequence). CDR3 DNA: TGTGCCAGCAGCCCCTCCCTCACGAGTGGGGCCAACGTCCTGACTTTC. It specifies CASSPSLTSGANVLTF.

The rearrangement links TRBV20-1 to TRBJ2-3; 10 bases match TRBD2. Germline values: CDR1 DFQATT, CDR2 SNEGSKA (reference sequence). The CDR3 sequence is 15 residues long. V shed 6 bases, J shed 1 base, and the junction held 7 bases outside the gene matches. CDR3 nucleotide sequence: TGCAGTGCATCTCCGGGGACTAGCGGCACAGATACGCAGTATTTT. This gives the protein CSASPGTSGTDTQYF.